This T cell receptor (beta chain) was sequenced during a study of regulatory T cells in long-lasting Graves disease. Study summary: Prior antithyroid drug treatment in newly diagnosed Graves' patients lasted under 3 months. Broader study findings: Samples came from peripheral blood alone, without thyroid tissue.

iRepertoire HTBI primers and Arm-PCR of CDR3 regions built TCR beta libraries. MiXCR was run by TCRdb on the multiplex PCR reads, yielding one entry per CDR3 protein. The sample gives 450,000 to 600,000 distinct CDR3 sequences, about 16% of which show up once; 12% is in the top ten. Deletions cut 6 bases from V and 5 bases from J, with 7 bases between. The germline CDR1 and CDR2 sequences are LGHDT and YNNKEL (reference sequence). The length of the CDR3 is 11 residues. The time point: newly diagnosed GD, antithyroid drugs for less than 3 months. PBMC RNA was the source of the TCR library. This clonotype was recorded at least ten times. The antigen is undetermined. These data also formed part of another study, on T cells in Graves' hyperthyroidism and ophthalmopathy. From that study: When the TCR CDR3 underwent first-round RT-PCR, the HTBI primer set was used. Most thyroid clonotypes expanded above 0.001 were also detected in blood.

The chain links TRBV3-1 to TRBJ1-2; D gene ambiguous. This sequence originates from a man aged 35 to 55 with Graves disease. The sample in question was peripheral blood mononuclear cells (PBMCs), obtained at new diagnosis, from a patient treated with antithyroid drugs. The CDR3 is CASSLGYGYTF. The DNA for the CDR3 is TGTGCCAGCAGTTTAGGGTATGGCTACACCTTC.